Below are 5 T cell receptor beta chains sequenced from a single sample in a study of early T cells in non-severe SARS-CoV-2 infection. TCRdb re-called the 5' RACE reads through MiXCR, storing one row per CDR3 protein. The sample has about 86,000 distinct CDR3 sequences; around an eighth are singletons. Sample: whole blood. These receptors all stem from an adult who was a healthcare worker with PCR-confirmed SARS-CoV-2 infection or an uninfected control (not recorded which).

The V and J genes are TRBV29-1 and TRBJ1-1; D gene uncertain. CDR1 is SQVTM and CDR2 is ANQGSEA in the germline V gene. V dropped 4 bases and J dropped 4 bases, with 10 bases sitting between them. This CDR3 has 12 amino acids. The CDR3 region has the DNA TGCAGCGTTGGGCGCAGAGGCACTGAAGCTTTCTTT. As protein: CSVGRRGTEAFF.

This clonotype was seen repeatedly, ten times or more. The chain is built from TRBV7-9 and TRBJ2-7; possibly TRBD1 for D (5 bases). Trimming took 2 bases from V and 3 from J, leaving 11 bases between them. The CDR3 covers 14 residues. Germline V gives CDR1 SEHNR, CDR2 FQNEAQ (reference sequence). CDR3 region: CASSLQGTGYEQYF. The CDR3 bases are TGTGCCAGCAGCTTACAGGGAACAGGCTACGAGCAGTACTTC.

This sequence joins TRBV29-1 and TRBJ1-1; 9 nucleotides line up with TRBD1. CDR1 is SQVTM, CDR2 ANQGSEA, per germline. J was trimmed by 4 bases and V by 7 bases; bases with no gene match: 4. CDR3 size: 12 residues. For the CDR3, the DNA is TGCAGCGCCTTGACAGGGGGCACTGAAGCTTTCTTT. This gives the protein CSALTGGTEAFF.

The CDR3 DNA sequence: TGTGCCAGCAGAGACAAGGGCCCCACTGAAGCTTTCTTT. Translated, it gives CASRDKGPTEAFF. The chain uses TRBV7-9 and TRBJ1-1; D remains ambiguous. Trimming shortened V by 6 bases and J by 4 bases, and 12 bases separated the two germline ends. Germline CDR1 SEHNR, CDR2 FQNEAQ (reference sequence). The CDR3 runs to 13 residues.

CDR3 sequence reads: CASTYPQGTNYGYTF. DNA for the CDR3: TGTGCCAGCACTTACCCCCAGGGGACGAACTATGGCTACACCTTC. This chain links TRBV28 with TRBJ1-2; maybe TRBD1 (6 bases). V was cut by 7 bases and J by 2 bases, with 17 bases left in between. Germline-derived CDR1 and CDR2 are MDHEN and SYDVKM. CDR3 length equals 15 residues.